One and the same sample provided the 18 T cell receptor beta chains below, sequenced in a study of blood T cell repertoires in COVID-19. Sequenced by immunoSEQ multiplex PCR; TCRdb stores in-frame clones only, minus some. This table holds tens of thousands of clones, approximately 80% found once. Sequencing was carried out using peripheral blood. The receptors come from an older woman with acute or convalescent COVID-19.

The chain couples TRBV3-1 (or the pseudogene TRBV3-2) to TRBJ1-3, with D possibly matching TRBD1 (6 bases). The CDR3 is 16 residues long. V lost 0 bases and J 7 bases, leaving 16 bases between the germline ends. Germline-derived CDR1 and CDR2 are LGHDT and YNNKEL (reference sequence). This CDR3 reads CASSQDLRGADNTIYF. CDR3 in DNA: TGTGCCAGCAGCCAAGATCTTCGGGGGGCGGATAACACCATATATTTT.

This sequence joins TRBV2 and TRBJ1-6, with TRBD1 matching over 9 bases. Looked up from germline, CDR1 is SNHLY and CDR2 is FYNNEI. V lost 6 bases and J lost 3; bases outside the gene matches: 3. CDR3 length equals 15 residues. CDR3 DNA sequence: TGTGCCAGCAGGCGACAGGGGGACTATAATTCACCCCTCCACTTT. It codes for CASRRQGDYNSPLHF.

The J gene is TRBJ1-3, the V gene TRBV9; tentatively, D is TRBD1 (5 bases). This CDR3 contains 19 residues. CDR1 is SGDLS and CDR2 is YYNGEE in the germline V gene. Trimming cost V 3 bases and J 3 bases, with 25 bases left between them. DNA of the CDR3: TGTGCCAGCAGCGGCTCACTTCGGGGGTGGGGCTCGCGTGGAAACACCATATATTTT. Amino acid sequence: CASSGSLRGWGSRGNTIYF.

The chain combines TRBV3-1 (or the pseudogene TRBV3-2) with TRBJ2-7; no clear D. Between the trimmed V and J ends, which lost 4 bases and 3 bases, there was a span of 10 bases. Germline-derived CDR1 and CDR2 are LGHDT and YNNKEL (reference sequence). The CDR3 consists of 13 residues. The CDR3 protein is CASSRGRDYEQYF. The CDR3 coding sequence is TGTGCCAGCAGCCGTGGGCGAGACTACGAGCAGTACTTC.

V usage is TRBV29-1 and J usage is TRBJ1-1; D gene ambiguous. Between the trimmed V and J ends, which lost 4 bases and 5 bases, there was a span of 14 bases. This CDR3 has 13 residues. Germline V gives CDR1 SQVTM, CDR2 ANQGSEA. The CDR3 sequence: CSVVEGVWTEAFF. The CDR3 nucleotides read TGCAGCGTTGTAGAGGGCGTCTGGACTGAAGCTTTCTTT.

This chain joins TRBV19 and TRBJ2-3; 7 nucleotides match TRBD1. J gave up 6 bases and V 5 bases, and 11 bases lay outside the gene matches. CDR3 length: 15 amino acids. The germline V gene has CDR1 LNHDA and CDR2 SQIVND (reference sequence). DNA of the CDR3: TGTGCCAGTAGTCCCGACCGACAGGGTCCTGATACGCAGTATTTT. Encoded protein: CASSPDRQGPDTQYF.

J is TRBJ1-2 and V is TRBV4-1; D is ambiguous. CDR3 length: 15 residues. CDR1 and CDR2 (germline): MGHRA, YSYEKL. The ends were cut back, 2 bases at V and 6 bases at J, with 16 bases in the middle. The CDR3 protein is CASSQSVSSQDGYTF. In DNA, the CDR3 is TGCGCCAGCAGCCAAAGTGTCAGCTCCCAGGATGGCTACACCTTC.

This chain uses TRBV27 with TRBJ1-6; no clear D. V dropped 7 bases and J dropped 12 bases, with 13 bases sitting between them. CDR3 length: 12 residues. CDR1 is MNHEY and CDR2 is SMNVEV in the germline V gene (reference sequence). CDR3 bases: TGTGCCAGCAAGTTAGTCGCTGGACCCCTCCACTTT. Protein: CASKLVAGPLHF.

V and J are TRBV18 and TRBJ1-1; 7 nucleotides align to TRBD1. After removal of 4 bases from V and 4 bases from J, the junction contained 9 bases not matched to a gene. The CDR3 is 15 amino acids. Looked up from germline, CDR1 is KGHSH and CDR2 is LQKENI. The chain's CDR3 is CASSREQGSGTEAFF. The CDR3 DNA reads TGTGCCAGCTCACGCGAACAGGGGTCGGGCACTGAAGCTTTCTTT.

This clone was seen more than once but under ten times. The rearrangement uses TRBV19 and TRBJ1-5, with D perhaps TRBD1 (5 bases). V was clipped by 5 bases and J by 0 bases, with 14 bases between them. Germline-derived CDR1 and CDR2 are LNHDA and SQIVND (reference sequence). The CDR3 has 16 residues. In nucleotides, the CDR3 is TGTGCCAGTAGTCTACAGGCTCCCTATAGCAATCAGCCCCAGCATTTT. Its protein product is CASSLQAPYSNQPQHF.

The rearrangement joins TRBV30 to TRBJ1-2, with TRBD1 matching 7 bases. Germline V lookup: CDR1 GTSNPN, CDR2 SVGIG (reference sequence). V shed 0 bases and J 1 base; nucleotides not matched to a gene: 2. The CDR3 is 14 amino acids. The DNA for the CDR3 is TGTGCCTGGAGTGTACAGGGGATTAACTATGGCTACACCTTC. It is translated as CAWSVQGINYGYTF.

This sequence joins TRBV5-4 and TRBJ2-7, with 7 bases identical to TRBD2. The germline V gene encodes CDR1 SGHNT and CDR2 YYREEE (reference sequence). V lost 0 bases, J lost 0 bases, and 6 bases stayed unmatched. The CDR3 runs 16 residues. CDR3 region: CASSLDSGGHSYEQYF. CDR3 nucleotides: TGTGCCAGCAGCTTGGATTCGGGGGGTCACTCCTACGAGCAGTACTTC.

This chain links TRBV6-5 with TRBJ2-7; 7 nucleotides match TRBD2. There are 13 residues in the CDR3. Per germline, CDR1 MNHEY and CDR2 SVGAGI. Trimming at V came to 7 bases and at J to 1 base, leaving 4 bases not matched to a gene. The CDR3 region has the DNA TGTGCCAGCAAACCTAGCGGTTCCTACGAGCAGTACTTC. Translation gives CASKPSGSYEQYF.

This clone has only a few counts. The chain links TRBV12-2 to TRBJ1-5; the table's D call of TRBD1 was not tested on the DNA. TRBV12-2 is termed a pseudogene. The CDR3 is 13 amino acids. The CDR3 nucleotides read TGTGCAAGTCGCTTCAGGGCGCCTCAGCCCCAGCATTTT. Its translation: CASRFRAPQPQHF.

The rearrangement links TRBV30 to TRBJ1-3, with D possibly matching TRBD1 (6 bases). V lost 0 bases, J lost 6 bases, and 18 bases lay in between. The CDR3 runs 16 residues. The germline V gene has CDR1 GTSNPN and CDR2 SVGIG (reference sequence). CDR3 sequence: CAWSVRQASILNTIYF. The CDR3 bases are TGTGCCTGGAGTGTACGACAGGCTAGTATACTAAACACCATATATTTT.

V usage is TRBV7-9 and J usage is TRBJ2-3; 7 bases are a match to TRBD2. V gave up 6 bases and J gave up 3 bases; unmatched junction bases: 15. CDR3 length equals 17 residues. Germline V lookup: CDR1 SEHNR, CDR2 FQNEAQ (reference sequence). The CDR3, as DNA: TGTGCCAGCAGTTCCAGCCGACTAGCAGGCCTAACAGATACGCAGTATTTT. Translation: CASSSSRLAGLTDTQYF.

The chain joins TRBV27 to TRBJ2-1; TRBD2 matches at 14 bases. Germline V gives CDR1 MNHEY, CDR2 SMNVEV (reference sequence). V was clipped by 5 bases and J by 8 bases; unmatched bases: 5. The CDR3 spans 15 residues. CDR3 region: CASSLGTSGGHEQFF. The DNA for the CDR3 is TGTGCCAGCAGTCTGGGGACTAGCGGGGGACATGAGCAGTTCTTC.

The chain joins TRBV5-1 to TRBJ2-1, with 7 bases matching TRBD1. The CDR3 covers 15 residues. The junction had 7 bases not matched to a gene; V was cut back by 2 bases and J by 5 bases. In germline, CDR1 is SGHRS, CDR2 YFSETQ. CDR3 in DNA: TGCGCCAGCAGCTTCGGCACAGGGGCCGACAATGAGCAGTTCTTC. This codes for CASSFGTGADNEQFF.